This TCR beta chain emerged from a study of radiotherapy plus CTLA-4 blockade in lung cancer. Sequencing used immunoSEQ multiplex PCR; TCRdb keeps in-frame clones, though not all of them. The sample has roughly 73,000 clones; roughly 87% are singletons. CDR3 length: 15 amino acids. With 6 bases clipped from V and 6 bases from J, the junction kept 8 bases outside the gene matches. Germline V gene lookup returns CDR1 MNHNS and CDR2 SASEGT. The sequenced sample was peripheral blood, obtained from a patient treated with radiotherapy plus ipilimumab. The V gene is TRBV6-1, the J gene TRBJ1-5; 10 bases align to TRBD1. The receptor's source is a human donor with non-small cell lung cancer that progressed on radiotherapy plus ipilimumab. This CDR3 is CASRTGTGDVQPQHF. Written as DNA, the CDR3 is TGTGCCAGCAGGACCGGGACAGGGGATGTTCAGCCCCAGCATTTT.